The rows below give T cell receptor beta chains drawn from one sample of a study of shared clonotypes between healthy human individuals. The data were produced by immunoSEQ multiplex PCR, yet TCRdb's version contains in-frame clones alone and is incomplete. The sample holds 1,500,000 or so clones; 95% to 97% are singletons and the top ten take over 1%. Sequencing was carried out using naive CD4+ T cells sorted from blood. The source of these receptors is a man aged 25 to 40 in good health. Both conserved end residues are part of each CDR3. A D gene is named only where the DNA matches it firmly. Clone size is given for some rows only: seen once, a few or many times, or a class if the clone is expanded.

abundance: few
d_gene: .
v_gene: TRBV19
len: 12
j_gene: TRBJ1-4
CDR3aa: CASTAFNEKLFF
CDR3nt: TGTGCCAGTACGGCCTTTAATGAAAAACTGTTTTTT

abundance: once
d_gene: TRBD2
v_gene: TRBV5-1
len: 16
j_gene: TRBJ2-1
CDR3aa: CASSSPRPSGHNEQFF
CDR3nt: TGCGCCAGCAGCTCACCGCGCCCTAGCGGCCACAATGAGCAGTTCTTC

abundance: .
d_gene: TRBD1
v_gene: TRBV7-3
len: 15
j_gene: TRBJ2-2
CDR3aa: CASRRTGGNTGELFF
CDR3nt: TGTGCCAGCCGCCGGACAGGGGGAAACACCGGGGAGCTGTTTTTT

abundance: .
d_gene: .
v_gene: TRBV5-8
len: 13
j_gene: TRBJ2-2
CDR3aa: CASSLVRPGELFF
CDR3nt: TGTGCCAGCAGCCTCGTCAGGCCCGGGGAGCTGTTTTTT

abundance: .
d_gene: .
v_gene: TRBV2
len: 17
j_gene: TRBJ2-7
CDR3aa: CASSEALPDGSTYEQYF
CDR3nt: TGTGCCAGCAGTGAAGCGCTTCCGGATGGAAGCACCTACGAGCAGTACTTC

abundance: .
d_gene: .
v_gene: TRBV7-6
len: 15
j_gene: TRBJ2-7
CDR3aa: CASSLVDGSSYEQYF
CDR3nt: TGTGCCAGCAGCTTAGTCGACGGATCCTCCTACGAGCAGTACTTC

abundance: .
d_gene: .
v_gene: TRBV7-9
len: 15
j_gene: TRBJ2-1
CDR3aa: CASSLFGRSLNEQFF
CDR3nt: TGTGCCAGCAGCTTATTCGGGCGTTCTCTAAATGAGCAGTTCTTC

abundance: .
d_gene: .
v_gene: TRBV6-1
len: 13
j_gene: TRBJ2-7
CDR3aa: CASREQPSYEQYF
CDR3nt: TGTGCCAGCAGAGAGCAGCCTTCCTACGAGCAGTACTTC

abundance: .
d_gene: TRBD2
v_gene: TRBV5-1
len: 15
j_gene: TRBJ2-7
CDR3aa: CASSAGGTNSYEQYF
CDR3nt: TGCGCCAGCAGCGCAGGCGGGACTAACTCCTACGAGCAGTACTTC

abundance: .
d_gene: .
v_gene: TRBV2
len: 15
j_gene: TRBJ1-5
CDR3aa: CASREQLLSNQPQHF
CDR3nt: TGTGCCAGCAGAGAACAGTTGCTTAGCAATCAGCCCCAGCATTTT

abundance: .
d_gene: .
v_gene: TRBV19
len: 13
j_gene: TRBJ2-1
CDR3aa: CASSILGHDEQFF
CDR3nt: TGTGCCAGTAGTATATTGGGACACGATGAGCAGTTCTTC

abundance: .
d_gene: .
v_gene: TRBV6-1
len: 15
j_gene: TRBJ1-4
CDR3aa: CASSDFGRSNEKLFF
CDR3nt: TGTGCCAGCAGTGACTTCGGACGGAGTAATGAAAAACTGTTTTTT

abundance: .
d_gene: TRBD2
v_gene: TRBV5-1
len: 15
j_gene: TRBJ2-5
CDR3aa: CASSPSGPREETQYF
CDR3nt: TGCGCCAGCAGCCCTAGCGGGCCTCGGGAAGAGACCCAGTACTTC

abundance: .
d_gene: .
v_gene: TRBV5-1
len: 15
j_gene: TRBJ2-4
CDR3aa: CASSLDPAGSNIQYF
CDR3nt: TGCGCCAGCAGCTTGGACCCGGCAGGGTCGAACATTCAGTACTTC

abundance: .
d_gene: TRBD1
v_gene: TRBV19
len: 16
j_gene: TRBJ2-2
CDR3aa: CASSIVQGAVAGELFF
CDR3nt: TGTGCCAGTAGTATAGTTCAGGGGGCGGTGGCCGGGGAGCTGTTTTTT

abundance: .
d_gene: .
v_gene: TRBV7-9
len: 17
j_gene: TRBJ1-5
CDR3aa: CASSLVQGRLDTQPQHF
CDR3nt: TGTGCCAGCAGCTTAGTACAGGGAAGGTTAGATACTCAGCCCCAGCATTTT

abundance: .
d_gene: TRBD1
v_gene: TRBV19
len: 16
j_gene: TRBJ2-2
CDR3aa: CASSYLQGSDTGELFF
CDR3nt: TGTGCCAGTAGTTACCTACAGGGGAGCGACACCGGGGAGCTGTTTTTT

abundance: .
d_gene: .
v_gene: TRBV20-1
len: 11
j_gene: TRBJ1-1
CDR3aa: CSASQGTEAFF
CDR3nt: TGCAGTGCTAGCCAGGGCACTGAAGCTTTCTTT

abundance: .
d_gene: TRBD2
v_gene: TRBV10-3
len: 15
j_gene: TRBJ2-1
CDR3aa: CAISETSARHNEQFF
CDR3nt: TGTGCCATCAGTGAAACTAGCGCCAGGCACAATGAGCAGTTCTTC

abundance: .
d_gene: TRBD2
v_gene: TRBV18
len: 16
j_gene: TRBJ2-5
CDR3aa: CASSRTTSAKQETQYF
CDR3nt: TGTGCCAGCTCCCGGACGACTAGCGCGAAACAAGAGACCCAGTACTTC

abundance: .
d_gene: .
v_gene: TRBV10-3
len: 16
j_gene: TRBJ1-5
CDR3aa: CAISEGAGRGNQPQHF
CDR3nt: TGTGCCATCAGTGAAGGGGCGGGACGGGGCAATCAGCCCCAGCATTTT

abundance: once
d_gene: .
v_gene: TRBV18
len: 14
j_gene: TRBJ1-4
CDR3aa: CASSPDRSNEKLFF
CDR3nt: TGTGCCAGCTCGCCCGACAGATCTAATGAAAAACTGTTTTTT

abundance: .
d_gene: TRBD1
v_gene: TRBV29-1
len: 13
j_gene: TRBJ1-1
CDR3aa: CSVWTGVGSEAFF
CDR3nt: TGCAGCGTCTGGACAGGGGTGGGATCTGAAGCTTTCTTT

abundance: .
d_gene: TRBD2
v_gene: TRBV28
len: 15
j_gene: TRBJ2-7
CDR3aa: CASSPTSGSSYEQYF
CDR3nt: TGTGCCAGCAGCCCGACTAGCGGGAGCTCCTACGAGCAGTACTTC

abundance: .
d_gene: TRBD1
v_gene: TRBV28
len: 11
j_gene: TRBJ2-7
CDR3aa: CASGPYRGQYF
CDR3nt: TGTGCCAGCGGACCCTACAGGGGGCAGTACTTC

abundance: .
d_gene: .
v_gene: TRBV18
len: 13
j_gene: TRBJ2-5
CDR3aa: CASSPGYQETQYF
CDR3nt: TGTGCCAGCTCACCAGGATACCAAGAGACCCAGTACTTC

abundance: .
d_gene: .
v_gene: TRBV4-1
len: 16
j_gene: TRBJ2-2
CDR3aa: CASSPGRTLNTGELFF
CDR3nt: TGCGCCAGCAGCCCGGGGCGAACCTTAAACACCGGGGAGCTGTTTTTT

abundance: .
d_gene: TRBD1
v_gene: TRBV19
len: 15
j_gene: TRBJ2-5
CDR3aa: CASSMQGAMAETQYF
CDR3nt: TGTGCCAGTAGTATGCAGGGGGCGATGGCAGAGACCCAGTACTTC

abundance: .
d_gene: .
v_gene: TRBV6-5
len: 14
j_gene: TRBJ1-5
CDR3aa: CASSISYSNQPQHF
CDR3nt: TGTGCCAGCAGTATAAGTTATAGCAATCAGCCCCAGCATTTT

abundance: .
d_gene: TRBD1
v_gene: TRBV9
len: 15
j_gene: TRBJ1-1
CDR3aa: CASSETGGLNTEAFF
CDR3nt: TGTGCCAGCAGCGAAACAGGGGGCTTAAACACTGAAGCTTTCTTT

abundance: .
d_gene: .
v_gene: TRBV18
len: 13
j_gene: TRBJ2-5
CDR3aa: CASSEVEQGPQYF
CDR3nt: TGTGCCAGCTCAGAAGTCGAGCAGGGGCCCCAGTACTTC

abundance: .
d_gene: .
v_gene: TRBV28
len: 12
j_gene: TRBJ2-2
CDR3aa: CASSYPGRELFF
CDR3nt: TGTGCCAGCAGTTATCCCGGAAGGGAGCTGTTTTTT

abundance: .
d_gene: TRBD2
v_gene: TRBV9
len: 15
j_gene: TRBJ2-1
CDR3aa: CASSTLAGGRDEQFF
CDR3nt: TGTGCCAGCAGCACCCTAGCGGGAGGGCGGGATGAGCAGTTCTTC

abundance: .
d_gene: .
v_gene: TRBV7-9
len: 14
j_gene: TRBJ1-2
CDR3aa: CASSHEPPGYGYTF
CDR3nt: TGTGCCAGCAGCCACGAACCTCCGGGGTATGGCTACACCTTC

abundance: once
d_gene: TRBD1
v_gene: TRBV15
len: 18
j_gene: TRBJ1-5
CDR3aa: CATSRDKRTGAPNQPQHF
CDR3nt: TGTGCCACCAGCAGAGATAAGCGGACAGGGGCCCCCAATCAGCCCCAGCATTTT

abundance: .
d_gene: .
v_gene: TRBV15
len: 14
j_gene: TRBJ2-3
CDR3aa: CATSRGPTGDTQYF
CDR3nt: TGTGCCACCAGCAGGGGCCCGACGGGAGATACGCAGTATTTT

abundance: .
d_gene: TRBD1
v_gene: TRBV28
len: 14
j_gene: TRBJ1-2
CDR3aa: CASSFPGGGYGYTF
CDR3nt: TGTGCCAGCAGTTTTCCAGGGGGCGGCTATGGCTACACCTTC

abundance: .
d_gene: .
v_gene: TRBV10-2
len: 15
j_gene: TRBJ2-7
CDR3aa: CASSGPERATYEQYF
CDR3nt: TGCGCCAGCAGTGGCCCGGAGCGGGCCACCTACGAGCAGTACTTC

abundance: .
d_gene: .
v_gene: TRBV6-5
len: 14
j_gene: TRBJ2-7
CDR3aa: CAIAPRQGFYEQYF
CDR3nt: TGTGCCATCGCCCCACGTCAGGGGTTCTACGAGCAGTACTTC

abundance: .
d_gene: .
v_gene: TRBV7-3
len: 13
j_gene: TRBJ2-2
CDR3aa: CASRWRPPGELFF
CDR3nt: TGTGCCAGCAGGTGGCGGCCCCCCGGGGAGCTGTTTTTT

abundance: .
d_gene: .
v_gene: TRBV28
len: 11
j_gene: TRBJ1-5
CDR3aa: CASRTLQPQHF
CDR3nt: TGTGCCAGCAGGACTCTTCAGCCCCAGCATTTT

abundance: .
d_gene: TRBD1
v_gene: TRBV7-9
len: 15
j_gene: TRBJ2-7
CDR3aa: CASSFRDRGLHEQYF
CDR3nt: TGTGCCAGCAGCTTTCGGGACAGGGGTTTGCACGAGCAGTACTTC